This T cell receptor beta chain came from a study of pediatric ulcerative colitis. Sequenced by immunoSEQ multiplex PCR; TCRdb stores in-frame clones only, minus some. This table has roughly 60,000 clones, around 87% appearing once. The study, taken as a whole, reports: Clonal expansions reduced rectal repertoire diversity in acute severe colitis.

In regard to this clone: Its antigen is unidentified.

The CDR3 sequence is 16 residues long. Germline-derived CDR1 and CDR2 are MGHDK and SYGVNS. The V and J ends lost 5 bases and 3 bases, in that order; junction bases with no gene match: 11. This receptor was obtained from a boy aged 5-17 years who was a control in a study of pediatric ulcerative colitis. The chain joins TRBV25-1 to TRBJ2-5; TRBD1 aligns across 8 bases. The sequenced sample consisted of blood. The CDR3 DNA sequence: TGTGCCAGCAGTCGCCCGACGACAGGGGAGAAAGAGACCCAGTACTTC. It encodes CASSRPTTGEKETQYF.